The clone carrying this TCR beta chain was seen more than once but under ten times. Antigen: not known. It was template switching that added a universal primer site, and there were unique molecular identifiers on the cDNA. TCRdb analysed the 5' RACE reads with MiXCR anew, one entry per CDR3 protein. The sample includes about 490,000 distinct CDR3 sequences, nearly 15% seen only once; the top ten take less than 0.5%. This record belongs to a study of identical twins. Whole-study results and caveats: Abundant beta clonotypes from cord blood bore fewer insertions; memory repertoires lacked this pattern.

Trimming cost V 4 bases and J 4 bases; bases outside gene matches: 8. The germline gives CDR1 KGHDR, CDR2 SFDVKD. The length of the CDR3 is 16 residues. The same data also contributed to another study, on yellow fever vaccine responses in identical twins.

V usage is TRBV24-1 and J usage is TRBJ2-3, with TRBD1 matching over 9 bases. Sample: CD4+ T cells sorted from blood. The receptor was isolated from a woman between 18 and 30 years old in good health. Written as DNA, the CDR3 is TGTGCCACCAGTGAAACCGGGACAGGGAGGTCAGATACGCAGTATTTT. It codes for CATSETGTGRSDTQYF.